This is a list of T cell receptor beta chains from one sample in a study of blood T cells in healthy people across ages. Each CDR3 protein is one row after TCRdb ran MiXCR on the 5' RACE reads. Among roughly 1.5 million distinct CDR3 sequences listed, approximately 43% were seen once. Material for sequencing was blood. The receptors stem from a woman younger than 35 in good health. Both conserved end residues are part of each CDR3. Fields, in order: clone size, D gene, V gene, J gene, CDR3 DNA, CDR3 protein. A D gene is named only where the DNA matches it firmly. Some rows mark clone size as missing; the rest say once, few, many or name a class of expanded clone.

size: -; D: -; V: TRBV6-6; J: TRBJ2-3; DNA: TGTGCCAGCAGTTACTCGAAAGGGAGCACAGATACGCAGTATTTT; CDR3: CASSYSKGSTDTQYF
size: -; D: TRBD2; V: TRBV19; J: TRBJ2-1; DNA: TGTGCCAGTAGGCGGGGAGGACTAGCCTATGAGCAGTTCTTC; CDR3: CASRRGGLAYEQFF
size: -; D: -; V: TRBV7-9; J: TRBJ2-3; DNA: TGTGCCAGCAGCCCCCGAGTCCAAGATACGCAGTATTTT; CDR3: CASSPRVQDTQYF
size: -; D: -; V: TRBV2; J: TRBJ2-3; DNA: TGTGCCAGCAGTTTTGAGGGGGAGCATACGCAGTATTTT; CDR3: CASSFEGEHTQYF
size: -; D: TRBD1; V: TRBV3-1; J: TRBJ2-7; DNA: TGTGCCAGCAGCCAAGATTTGGAACAGGGGGCTTCGTACGAGCAGTACTTC; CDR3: CASSQDLEQGASYEQYF
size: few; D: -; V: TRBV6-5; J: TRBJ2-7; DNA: TGTGCCAGCAGTTATAACAGAGGCTCCTACGAGCAGTACTTC; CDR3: CASSYNRGSYEQYF
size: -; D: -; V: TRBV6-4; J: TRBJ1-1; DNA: TGTGCCAGCAGTGTCCAGGGGCCCCCGAGCACTGAAGCTTTCTTT; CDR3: CASSVQGPPSTEAFF
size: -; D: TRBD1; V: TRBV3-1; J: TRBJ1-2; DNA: TGTGCCAGCAGCCAGAGGACCCGACAGGGGAACACCTTC; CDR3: CASSQRTRQGNTF
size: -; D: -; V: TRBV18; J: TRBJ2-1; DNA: TGTGCCAGCTCTCAAGGGCAGTTGGGTGAGCAGTTCTTC; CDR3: CASSQGQLGEQFF
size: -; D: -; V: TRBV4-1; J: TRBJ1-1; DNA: TGCGCCAGCAGCCCAATCCGCGGACAGTCGAGTGAAGCTTTCTTT; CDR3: CASSPIRGQSSEAFF
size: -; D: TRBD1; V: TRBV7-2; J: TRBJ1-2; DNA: TGTGCCAGCAGCTTAGCGGACAGGGTTTATGGCTACACCTTC; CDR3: CASSLADRVYGYTF
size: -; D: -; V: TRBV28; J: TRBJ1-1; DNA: TGTGCCAGCAGCCCCCCCTTTTTGGGGACGCACACTGAAGCTTTCTTT; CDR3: CASSPPFLGTHTEAFF
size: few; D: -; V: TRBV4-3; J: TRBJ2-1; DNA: TGCGCCAGCAGCCAAGATTTTCAGCGCGCAGAGTTCTTC; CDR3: CASSQDFQRAEFF
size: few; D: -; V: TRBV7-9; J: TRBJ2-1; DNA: TGTGCCAGCAGCTTAGAGTCCCCCGGCAATGAGCAGTTCTTC; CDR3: CASSLESPGNEQFF
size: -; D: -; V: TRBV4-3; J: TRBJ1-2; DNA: TGCGCCAGCAGTCCGGGGGGCGGACAGCCTAACTATGGCTACACCTTC; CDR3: CASSPGGGQPNYGYTF